These 2 T cell receptor beta chains were all obtained from the same sample, sequenced in a study of Tregs in tolerant kidney transplant recipients. Here immunoSEQ multiplex PCR was the method, and the copy in TCRdb shows in-frame clones only, minus some. The data hold approximately 65,000 clones, with around 84% observed a single time. Sequencing input: CD4+ T cells from blood. The receptor set was obtained from a human donor in good health.

The chain couples TRBV7-3 to TRBJ1-2; 8 positions match TRBD1. The CDR3 runs to 14 residues. J gave up 0 bases and V 5 bases, and 2 bases lay outside the gene matches. Germline V CDR1 and CDR2: SGHTA, FQGTGA. The CDR3 sequence: CASSRDRTNYGYTF. As DNA, the CDR3 is TGTGCCAGCAGCCGGGACAGGACTAACTATGGCTACACCTTC.

The rearrangement links TRBV7-9 to TRBJ1-2; a weak D match, TRBD1 (6 bases). This CDR3 has 19 residues. Trimming took off 5 bases at V and 0 bases at J, with 25 bases between the two ends. CDR1 and CDR2 from the germline V gene are SEHNR and FQNEAQ (reference sequence). The CDR3 reads CASSPGKGGWDTPNYGYTF. In nucleotides, the CDR3 is TGTGCCAGCAGCCCAGGAAAAGGAGGGTGGGACACCCCTAACTATGGCTACACCTTC.